The 14 T cell receptor beta chains in this list originate from one sample, sequenced in a study of T cell repertoires in cytomegalovirus infection. These receptors have no identified antigens. A single record per CDR3 protein comes from TCRdb applying MiXCR to the reads. The sample holds some 350,000 distinct CDR3 sequences; about 34% are singletons and the top ten take less than 15%. The sample here was cultured PBMCs, taken from culture after CMV antigen stimulation. The receptors here all came from a human donor in good health (CMV status not recorded). Some clones in this sample may be carry-over from other donors' samples.

The chain carries TRBV4-1 and TRBJ2-1; TRBD1 might be the D (6 bases). There are 16 residues in the CDR3. V was clipped by 1 base and J by 0 bases, with 10 bases between them. Germline values: CDR1 MGHRA, CDR2 YSYEKL. CDR3 coding DNA: TGCGCCAGCAGCCAAGTGACAGGTACCTCCTACAATGAGCAGTTCTTC. Its translation is CASSQVTGTSYNEQFF.

The V and J genes are TRBV12-3 or TRBV12-4 and TRBJ2-1, with TRBD2 identical over 10 bases. The CDR3 covers 13 residues. J was trimmed by 15 bases and V by 2 bases; bases with no gene match: 7. CDR3 in amino acids: CASSLRGTSVLFF. DNA of the CDR3: TGTGCCAGCAGTTTACGAGGGACTAGCGTCCTGTTCTTC.

V gene TRBV20-1 combines with J gene TRBJ2-5; 7 bases are a match to TRBD1. Germline V gives CDR1 DFQATT, CDR2 SNEGSKA (reference sequence). The CDR3 contains 12 residues. The junction had 5 bases not matched to a gene; V was cut back by 6 bases and J by 4 bases. The CDR3 reads CSASTGRETQYF. CDR3 coding DNA: TGCAGTGCATCGACAGGGCGAGAGACCCAGTACTTC.

The V gene is TRBV19, the J gene TRBJ1-6, with unresolved D. Germline-derived CDR1 and CDR2 are LNHDA and SQIVND (reference sequence). The CDR3 sequence is 14 residues long. Trimming took 3 bases from V and 10 from J, leaving 13 bases between them. CDR3 residues: CASSMTGVSSPLHF. CDR3 coding DNA: TGTGCCAGTAGTATGACGGGCGTCTCGTCACCCCTCCACTTT.

This clonotype was seen more than once but under ten times. The V and J genes are TRBV6-1 and TRBJ2-3; weak D call: TRBD2 (7 bases). The V gene lost 6 bases and the J gene lost 3 bases, with 16 bases spanning the gap. CDR3 length equals 15 residues. Germline V CDR1 and CDR2: MNHNS, SASEGT. The chain's CDR3 is CASRSGGRMTDTQYF. CDR3 in DNA: TGTGCCAGCAGATCCGGGGGGCGCATGACAGATACGCAGTATTTT.

This clonotype was seen at least ten times. V usage is TRBV6-2 or TRBV6-3 and J usage is TRBJ2-3; a weak D match, TRBD2 (5 bases). The CDR3 extends over 17 amino acids. Germline-derived CDR1 and CDR2 are MNHEY and SVGEGT. Trimming took off 2 bases at V and 3 bases at J, with 18 bases between the two ends. CDR3 region: CASSYILGASYTDTQYF. CDR3 DNA: TGTGCCAGCAGTTACATTCTTGGAGCTAGCTATACAGATACGCAGTATTTT.

The chain joins TRBV20-1 to TRBJ2-1; 9 bases agree with TRBD2. The junction had 8 bases not matched to a gene; V was cut back by 7 bases and J by 7 bases. The CDR3 spans 13 residues. Germline V gene lookup returns CDR1 DFQATT and CDR2 SNEGSKA (reference sequence). CDR3 DNA: TGCAGTGTAGCGGGAGTAATAGGGAATGAGCAGTTCTTC. Its translation is CSVAGVIGNEQFF.

V gene TRBV6-2 or TRBV6-3 combines with J gene TRBJ1-5, with D unclear. Germline V gene lookup returns CDR1 MNHEY and CDR2 SVGEGT. This CDR3 has 13 amino acids. Trimming removed 7 bases from V and 4 bases from J, with 11 bases in between. CDR3 in DNA: TGTGCCAGCAAAAAGGACGGGAATCAGCCCCAGCATTTT. Protein product: CASKKDGNQPQHF.

The chain is built from TRBV10-3 and TRBJ2-1; D might be TRBD2 (6 bases). CDR1 and CDR2 (germline): ENHRY, SYGVKD. This CDR3 region has 13 residues. Trimming shortened V by 7 bases and J by 7 bases, and 14 bases separated the two germline ends. The CDR3 spells CAINGEVENEQFF. The CDR3 DNA is TGTGCCATCAATGGGGAGGTAGAAAATGAGCAGTTCTTC.

The chain has TRBV6-1 and TRBJ2-3; D unclear. V was trimmed by 10 bases and J by 2 bases, leaving 16 bases between them. This CDR3 is built from 14 residues. Germline V gives CDR1 MNHNS, CDR2 SASEGT. The chain's CDR3 is CATATRPYTDTQYF. Written as DNA, the CDR3 is TGTGCCACCGCGACCCGCCCGTACACAGATACGCAGTATTTT.

This clonotype was seen more than once but under ten times. The rearrangement uses TRBV5-1 and TRBJ1-5; TRBD1 is a possible D gene (5 bases). The germline V gene has CDR1 SGHRS and CDR2 YFSETQ. V was clipped by 4 bases and J by 0 bases, with 17 bases between them. The CDR3 contains 17 residues. The CDR3 DNA is TGCGCCAGCAGCGGTGAGGACCAGGGCAATAGCAATCAGCCCCAGCATTTT. Amino acid sequence: CASSGEDQGNSNQPQHF.

The chain is built from TRBV6-2 or TRBV6-3 and TRBJ2-5; 10 bases align to TRBD1. Trimming cost V 5 bases and J 4 bases; bases outside gene matches: 10. The CDR3 extends over 16 amino acids. CDR1 MNHEY and CDR2 SVGEGT come from the germline V gene. CDR3 protein: CASSKNRDRGSETQYF. As DNA, the CDR3 is TGTGCCAGCAGTAAGAACCGGGACAGGGGTTCAGAGACCCAGTACTTC.

The chain employs TRBV27 and TRBJ2-3; TRBD2 matches 11 bases. J was trimmed by 5 bases and V by 4 bases; bases with no gene match: 5. This CDR3 is built from 15 residues. Germline V CDR1 and CDR2: MNHEY, SMNVEV (reference sequence). The CDR3, as DNA: TGTGCCAGCAGTTCGCTAGCGGGAGGAGTAGATACGCAGTATTTT. Its protein product is CASSSLAGGVDTQYF.

This clonotype was found a few times. The J gene is TRBJ2-7, the V gene TRBV14; 10 nucleotides match TRBD2. The CDR3 covers 14 residues. Germline V gene lookup returns CDR1 SGHDN and CDR2 FVKESK. J was trimmed by 4 bases and V by 1 base; bases with no gene match: 1. The CDR3 reads CASSQAAGGYEQYV. In DNA form, the CDR3 reads TGTGCCAGCAGCCAAGCAGCGGGAGGGTACGAGCAGTACGTC.